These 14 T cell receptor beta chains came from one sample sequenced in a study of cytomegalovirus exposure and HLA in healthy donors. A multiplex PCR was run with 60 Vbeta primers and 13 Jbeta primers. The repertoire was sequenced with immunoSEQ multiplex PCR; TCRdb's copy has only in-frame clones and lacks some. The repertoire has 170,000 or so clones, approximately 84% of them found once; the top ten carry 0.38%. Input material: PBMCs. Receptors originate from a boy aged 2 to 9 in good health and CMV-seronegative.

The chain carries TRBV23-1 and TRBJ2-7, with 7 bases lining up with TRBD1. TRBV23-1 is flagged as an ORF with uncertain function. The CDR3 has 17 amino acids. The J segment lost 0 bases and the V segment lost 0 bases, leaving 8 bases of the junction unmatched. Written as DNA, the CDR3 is TGCGCCAGCAGTCAATCCACCGGACAGGTGATCTCCTACGAGCAGTACTTC. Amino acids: CASSQSTGQVISYEQYF.

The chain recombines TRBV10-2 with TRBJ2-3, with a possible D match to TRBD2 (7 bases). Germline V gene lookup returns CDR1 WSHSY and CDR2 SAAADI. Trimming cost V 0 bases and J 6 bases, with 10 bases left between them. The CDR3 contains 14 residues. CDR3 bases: TGCGCCAGCAGTGAGTCAAAGGGGGGGGATACGCAGTATTTT. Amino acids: CASSESKGGDTQYF.

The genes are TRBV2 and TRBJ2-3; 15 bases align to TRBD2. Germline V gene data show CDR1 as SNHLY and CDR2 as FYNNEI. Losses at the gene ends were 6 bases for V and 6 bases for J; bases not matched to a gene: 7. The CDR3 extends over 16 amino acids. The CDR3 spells CASSQGLAGGRDTQYF. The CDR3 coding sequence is TGTGCCAGCAGCCAAGGACTAGCGGGAGGGCGTGATACGCAGTATTTT. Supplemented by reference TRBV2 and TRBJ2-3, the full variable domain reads EPEVTQTPSHQVTQMGQEVILRCVPISNHLYFYWYRQILGQKVEFLVSFYNNEISEKSEIFDDQFSVERPDGSNFTLKIRSTKLEDSAMYFCASSQGLAGGRDTQYFGPGTRLTVL.

DNA for the CDR3: TGTGCCAGCAGCACAGCGGCGGGTTTCCAGTACTTC. Its protein is CASSTAAGFQYF. The chain employs TRBV5-6 and TRBJ2-5; tentatively, D is TRBD2 (5 bases). V lost 4 bases and J lost 10, with 14 bases in between. The CDR3 loop spans 12 amino acids. Germline assignment: CDR1 SGHDT and CDR2 YYEEEE. Drawing the rest from reference TRBV5-6 and TRBJ2-5, the complete variable domain is DAGVTQSPTHLIKTRGQQVTLRCSPKSGHDTVSWYQQALGQGPQFIFQYYEEEERQRGNFPDRFSGHQFPNYSSELNVNALLLGDSALYLCASSTAAGFQYFGPGTRLLVL.

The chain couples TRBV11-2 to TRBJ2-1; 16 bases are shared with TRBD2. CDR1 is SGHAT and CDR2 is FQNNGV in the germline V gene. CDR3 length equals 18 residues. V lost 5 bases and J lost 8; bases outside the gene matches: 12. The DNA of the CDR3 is TGTGCCAGCAGCCTAACCCCCGGGACTAGCGGGAGGGGTCATGAGCAGTTCTTC. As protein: CASSLTPGTSGRGHEQFF.

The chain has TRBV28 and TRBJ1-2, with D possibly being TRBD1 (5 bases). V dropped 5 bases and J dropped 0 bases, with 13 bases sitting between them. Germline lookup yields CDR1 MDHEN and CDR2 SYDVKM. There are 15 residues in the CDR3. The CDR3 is CASSPRPGANYGYTF. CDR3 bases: TGTGCCAGCAGTCCCCGACCGGGGGCTAACTATGGCTACACCTTC.

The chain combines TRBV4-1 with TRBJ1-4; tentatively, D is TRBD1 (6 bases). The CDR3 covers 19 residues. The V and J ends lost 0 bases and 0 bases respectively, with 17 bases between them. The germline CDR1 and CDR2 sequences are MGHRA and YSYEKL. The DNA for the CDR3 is TGCGCCAGCAGCCAAGAGGGGACATACCTTCAGGCAACTAATGAAAAACTGTTTTTT. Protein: CASSQEGTYLQATNEKLFF.

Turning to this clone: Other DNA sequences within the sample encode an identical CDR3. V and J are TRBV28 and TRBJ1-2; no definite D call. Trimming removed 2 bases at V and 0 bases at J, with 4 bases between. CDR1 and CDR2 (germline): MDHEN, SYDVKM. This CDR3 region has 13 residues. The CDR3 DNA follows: TGTGCCAGCAGTTTAACAGCTAACTATGGCTACACCTTC. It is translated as CASSLTANYGYTF.

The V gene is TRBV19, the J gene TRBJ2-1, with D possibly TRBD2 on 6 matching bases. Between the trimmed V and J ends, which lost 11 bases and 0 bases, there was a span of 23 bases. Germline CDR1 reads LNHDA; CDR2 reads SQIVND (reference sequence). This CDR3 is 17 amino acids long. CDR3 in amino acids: CAQLPAGAIPSYNEQFF. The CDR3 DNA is TGTGCCCAACTGCCAGCGGGCGCGATTCCCTCCTACAATGAGCAGTTCTTC.

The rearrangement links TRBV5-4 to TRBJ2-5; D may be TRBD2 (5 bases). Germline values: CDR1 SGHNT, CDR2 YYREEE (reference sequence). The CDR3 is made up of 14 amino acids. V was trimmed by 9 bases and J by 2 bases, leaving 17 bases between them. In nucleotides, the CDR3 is TGTGCCACCGAACCCTTGCCGGGACAAGAGACCCAGTACTTC. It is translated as CATEPLPGQETQYF.

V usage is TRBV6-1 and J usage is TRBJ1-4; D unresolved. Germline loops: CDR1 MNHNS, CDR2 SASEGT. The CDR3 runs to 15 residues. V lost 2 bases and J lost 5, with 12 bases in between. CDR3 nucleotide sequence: TGTGCCAGCAGTGAAAAGTCGAGGAACAATGAAAAACTGTTTTTT. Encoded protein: CASSEKSRNNEKLFF.

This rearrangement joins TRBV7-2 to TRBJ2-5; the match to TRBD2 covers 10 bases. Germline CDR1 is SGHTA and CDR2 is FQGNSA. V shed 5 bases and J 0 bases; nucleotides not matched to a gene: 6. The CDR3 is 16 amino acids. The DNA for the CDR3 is TGTGCCAGCAGCCTAACTAGCGGGGTAGACCAAGAGACCCAGTACTTC. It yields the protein CASSLTSGVDQETQYF.

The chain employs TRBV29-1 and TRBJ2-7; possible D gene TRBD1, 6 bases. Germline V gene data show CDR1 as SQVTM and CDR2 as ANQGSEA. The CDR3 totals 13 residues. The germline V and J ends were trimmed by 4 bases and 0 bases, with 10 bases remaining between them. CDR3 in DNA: TGCAGCGTTGCGACAGGAACCTCCTACGAGCAGTACTTC. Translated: CSVATGTSYEQYF.

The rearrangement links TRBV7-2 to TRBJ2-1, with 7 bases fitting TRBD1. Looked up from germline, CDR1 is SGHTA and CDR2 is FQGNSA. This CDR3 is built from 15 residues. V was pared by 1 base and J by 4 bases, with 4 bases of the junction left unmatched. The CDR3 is CASSLGGQEYNEQFF. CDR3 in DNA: TGTGCCAGCAGCTTAGGAGGACAGGAATACAATGAGCAGTTCTTC. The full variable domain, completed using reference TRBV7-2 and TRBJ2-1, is GAGVSQSPSNKVTEKGKDVELRCDPISGHTALYWYRQSLGQGLEFLIYFQGNSAPDKSGLPSDRFSAERTGGSVSTLTIQRTQQEDSAVYLCASSLGGQEYNEQFFGPGTRLTVL.